Listed here are 17 T cell receptor beta chains from one sample, sequenced in a study of T cells in Graves' hyperthyroidism and ophthalmopathy. Amplification targeted TCR beta CDR3 regions from RNA transcripts. First-round RT-PCR targeting the TCR CDR3 was performed with the HTBI primer set. TCRdb processed the multiplex PCR reads anew with MiXCR; each CDR3 protein has one entry. The sample includes over 650,000 distinct CDR3 sequences, roughly 15% of them seen just once. Sample: blood. These TCRs come from a man aged 18 to 30 with Graves' hyperthyroidism.

This clonotype was observed many times. The chain employs TRBV20-1 and TRBJ2-5; D possibly matches TRBD1 or TRBD2 (5 bases each). The germline gives CDR1 DFQATT, CDR2 SNEGSKA (reference sequence). The length of the CDR3 is 14 residues. With 5 bases removed from V and 1 base from J, the gap between germline ends came to 14 bases. This chain's CDR3 is CSARRDVFQETQYF. The CDR3 DNA reads as TGCAGTGCTCGTCGGGACGTATTCCAAGAGACCCAGTACTTC.

The rearrangement uses TRBV6-2 or TRBV6-3 and TRBJ2-3, with 9 bases matching TRBD2. Losses at the gene ends were 11 bases for V and 2 bases for J; bases not matched to a gene: 8. CDR1 is MNHEY and CDR2 is SVGEGT in the germline V gene. The CDR3 contains 14 residues. The CDR3 sequence is CASKSGRITDTQYF. DNA of the CDR3: TGTGCCTCGAAGAGCGGGAGGATCACAGATACGCAGTATTTT.

The table lists this clonotype with many counts. This chain joins TRBV28 and TRBJ2-7; D is possibly TRBD1 (6 bases). Germline V gene data show CDR1 as MDHEN and CDR2 as SYDVKM. The CDR3 is made up of 13 amino acids. The V gene lost 3 bases and the J gene lost 2 bases, with 8 bases spanning the gap. The CDR3 DNA is TGTGCCAGCAGTTTGGGGGCGGCCTACGAGCAGTACTTC. It translates to CASSLGAAYEQYF.

Many counts were recorded for this clonotype. The chain joins TRBV5-5 to TRBJ2-1, with D possibly TRBD1 on 6 matching bases. Germline-derived CDR1 and CDR2 are SGHKS and YYEKEE (reference sequence). V gave up 4 bases and J gave up 9 bases, with 14 bases separating them. The CDR3 sequence is 13 residues long. In DNA, the CDR3 is TGTGCCAGCAGCCCCGGGACAACGAGTGAGCAGTTCTTC. Its translation: CASSPGTTSEQFF.

Regarding this clonotype: A read error may explain this, as a much larger clone is one base away. This sequence joins TRBV2 and TRBJ2-3; D may match TRBD1 or TRBD2 (6 bases each). The CDR3 spans 12 residues. V was pared by 7 bases and J by 4 bases, with 9 bases between. Germline loops: CDR1 SNHLY, CDR2 FYNNEI. The CDR3 DNA sequence: TGTGCCAGCACCGGGGGCCCAGATACGCAGTATTTT. Its protein is CASTGGPDTQYF.

This chain joins TRBV10-1 and TRBJ2-2, with 11 bases that match TRBD1. Germline values: CDR1 WNHNN, CDR2 SYGVQD (reference sequence). V dropped 8 bases and J dropped 3; count of bases not matched to a gene: 2. CDR3 size: 14 residues. The DNA of the CDR3 is TGCGCCAGCGGACAGGGGGCGCACACCGGGGAGCTGTTTTTT. It codes for CASGQGAHTGELFF.

This clonotype was detected a few times. The rearrangement links TRBV6-5 to TRBJ1-5, with D hard to call. Germline-derived CDR1 and CDR2 are MNHEY and SVGAGI. The germline V and J ends were trimmed by 4 bases and 0 bases, with 22 bases remaining between them. The CDR3 has 19 residues. The CDR3 loop is CASSFSDGDANVSNQPQHF. CDR3 coding DNA: TGTGCCAGCAGTTTCTCAGACGGCGACGCTAACGTTAGCAATCAGCCCCAGCATTTT.

V usage is TRBV5-6 and J usage is TRBJ1-5, with 8 positions matching TRBD1. This CDR3 region has 16 residues. Looked up from germline, CDR1 is SGHDT and CDR2 is YYEEEE. V lost 4 bases to trimming and J lost 5 bases; unmatched junction nucleotides: 11. DNA for the CDR3: TGTGCCAGCAGCCCATATGGACAGGGAATCGATCAGCCCCAGCATTTT. Translated, it gives CASSPYGQGIDQPQHF. Full variable domain (outside the CDR3, taken from reference TRBV5-6 and TRBJ1-5): DAGVTQSPTHLIKTRGQQVTLRCSPKSGHDTVSWYQQALGQGPQFIFQYYEEEERQRGNFPDRFSGHQFPNYSSELNVNALLLGDSALYLCASSPYGQGIDQPQHFGDGTRLSIL.

The table lists this clonotype with many counts. The chain joins TRBV28 to TRBJ2-5, with D possibly matching TRBD2 (6 bases). The CDR3 has 13 amino acids. V shed 3 bases and J shed 5 bases, with 10 bases lying between them. Germline V gene sequence: CDR1 MDHEN, CDR2 SYDVKM. CDR3 sequence: CASSFEGLETQYF. CDR3 nucleotides: TGTGCCAGCAGTTTCGAGGGACTCGAGACCCAGTACTTC.

The rearrangement links TRBV30 to TRBJ2-3, with a tentative D call TRBD2 (6 bases). V lost 3 bases to trimming and J lost 3 bases, with 13 bases between them. In germline, CDR1 is GTSNPN, CDR2 SVGIG (reference sequence). CDR3 size: 14 residues. In DNA form, the CDR3 reads TGTGCCTGGAGCCCGGTGGGGGGAACAGATACGCAGTATTTT. Amino acid sequence: CAWSPVGGTDTQYF.

The genes are TRBV2 and TRBJ1-2, with a weak D call TRBD1 (5 bases). The CDR3 is made up of 15 amino acids. The ends were cut back, 0 bases at V and 4 bases at J, with 12 bases in the middle. Per germline, CDR1 SNHLY and CDR2 FYNNEI. Here the CDR3 reads CASSEAPRGGYGYTF. The CDR3 DNA sequence: TGTGCCAGCAGTGAAGCGCCCCGGGGCGGCTATGGCTACACCTTC.

This clonotype was observed at least ten times. The V and J genes are TRBV2 and TRBJ2-4; no definite D call. Trimming cost V 0 bases and J 5 bases, with 11 bases left between them. CDR1 SNHLY and CDR2 FYNNEI come from the germline V gene. The CDR3 contains 15 residues. The DNA of the CDR3 is TGTGCCAGCAGTGAAGCGCTTCAGGTCCAAAACATTCAGTACTTC. It is translated as CASSEALQVQNIQYF. The variable domain in full, with the rest retrieved from reference TRBV2 and TRBJ2-4, is EPEVTQTPSHQVTQMGQEVILRCVPISNHLYFYWYRQILGQKVEFLVSFYNNEISEKSEIFDDQFSVERPDGSNFTLKIRSTKLEDSAMYFCASSEALQVQNIQYFGAGTRLSVL.

V and J are TRBV12-3 or TRBV12-4 and TRBJ1-1; tentatively, D is TRBD1 (6 bases). This CDR3 is built from 16 residues. V was cut by 4 bases and J by 1 base, with 16 bases left in between. The CDR3 reads CASSSRGGLRNTEAFF. CDR3 coding DNA: TGTGCCAGCAGTTCGAGGGGGGGACTCCGGAACACTGAAGCTTTCTTT.

The chain is built from TRBV2 and TRBJ2-7; no definite D call. The CDR3 runs 10 residues. Per the germline V gene, CDR1 is SNHLY and CDR2 is FYNNEI. V was pared by 6 bases and J by 6 bases, with 6 bases between. CDR3 DNA sequence: TGTGCCAGCAGCACAGCCGAGCAGTACTTC. Residues: CASSTAEQYF.

Worth noting for this clonotype: It may be a read error: a sequence one base away is much more abundant. This chain joins TRBV18 and TRBJ2-1; possible D gene TRBD2, 6 bases. The CDR3 is 14 amino acids. Germline values: CDR1 KGHSH, CDR2 LQKENI. Trimming took off 1 base at V and 7 bases at J, with 11 bases between the two ends. The CDR3 protein is CASSPLAVLNEQFF. CDR3 DNA sequence: TGTGCCAGCTCACCACTAGCGGTATTAAATGAGCAGTTCTTC.

In its sample, this clonotype was seen many times. This rearrangement joins TRBV6-1 to TRBJ2-5; possible D gene TRBD1, 5 bases. CDR1 is MNHNS, CDR2 SASEGT, per germline. Deletions cut 3 bases from V and 5 bases from J, with 10 bases between. The CDR3 length is 13 residues. The CDR3 DNA is TGTGCCAGCAGTGACAGGGCTCGGGAGACCCAGTACTTC. Translation gives CASSDRARETQYF.

Many counts were recorded for this clonotype. This chain connects TRBV6-2 or TRBV6-3 to TRBJ2-7, with D tentatively TRBD1 (5 bases). This CDR3 has 11 residues. The V end was cut by 6 bases, the J end by 6 bases, with 9 bases between. The germline gives CDR1 MNHEY, CDR2 SVGEGT. This chain's CDR3 is CASRWGSEQYF. Written as DNA, the CDR3 is TGTGCCAGCAGATGGGGCAGCGAGCAGTACTTC.